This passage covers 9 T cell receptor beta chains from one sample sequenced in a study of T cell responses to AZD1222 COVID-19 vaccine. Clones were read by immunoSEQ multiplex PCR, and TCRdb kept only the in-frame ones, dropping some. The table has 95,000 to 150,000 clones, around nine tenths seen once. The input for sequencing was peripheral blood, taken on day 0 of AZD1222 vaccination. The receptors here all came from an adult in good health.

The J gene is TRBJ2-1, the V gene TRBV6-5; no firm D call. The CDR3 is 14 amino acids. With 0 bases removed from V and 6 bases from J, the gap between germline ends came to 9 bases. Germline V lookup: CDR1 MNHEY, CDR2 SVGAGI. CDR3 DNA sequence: TGTGCCAGCAGTTACTCGTCAAGCTCCAATGAGCAGTTCTTC. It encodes CASSYSSSSNEQFF.

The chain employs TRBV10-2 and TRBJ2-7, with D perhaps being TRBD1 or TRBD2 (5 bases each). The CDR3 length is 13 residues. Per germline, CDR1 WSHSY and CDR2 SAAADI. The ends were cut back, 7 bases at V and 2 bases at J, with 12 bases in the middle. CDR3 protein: CASTRGTAYEQYF. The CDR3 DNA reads TGCGCCAGCACCCGAGGGACGGCCTACGAGCAGTACTTC.

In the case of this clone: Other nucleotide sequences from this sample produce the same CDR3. The CDR3, as DNA: TGTGCCTGGAGTGGGGGATACGAGCAGTACTTC. Translating it yields CAWSGGYEQYF. The chain has TRBV30 and TRBJ2-7; D unclear. The length of the CDR3 is 11 residues. V lost 1 base and J lost 4, with 5 bases in between. The germline V gene encodes CDR1 GTSNPN and CDR2 SVGIG (reference sequence).

The DNA of the CDR3 is TGTGCCAGCAGCCCCCACGTAGGTTCCGAGCAGTACTTC. Translating gives CASSPHVGSEQYF. The chain recombines TRBV14 with TRBJ2-7; D is uncertain. V was cut by 4 bases and J by 6 bases, with 13 bases left in between. Per the germline V gene, CDR1 is SGHDN and CDR2 is FVKESK. CDR3 length: 13 amino acids.

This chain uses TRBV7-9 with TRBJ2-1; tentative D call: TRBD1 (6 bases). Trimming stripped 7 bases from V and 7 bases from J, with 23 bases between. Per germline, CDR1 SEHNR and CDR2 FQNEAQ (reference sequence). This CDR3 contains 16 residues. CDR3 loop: CASTQGSGRGENEQFF. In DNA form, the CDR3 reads TGTGCCAGCACCCAAGGGTCGGGCAGGGGTGAAAATGAGCAGTTCTTC.

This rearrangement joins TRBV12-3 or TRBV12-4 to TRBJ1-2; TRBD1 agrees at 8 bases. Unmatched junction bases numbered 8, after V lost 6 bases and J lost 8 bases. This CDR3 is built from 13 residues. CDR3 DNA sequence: TGTGCCAGCAGCCTCTCAGGGGGCGGGGGCTACACCTTC. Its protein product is CASSLSGGGGYTF.

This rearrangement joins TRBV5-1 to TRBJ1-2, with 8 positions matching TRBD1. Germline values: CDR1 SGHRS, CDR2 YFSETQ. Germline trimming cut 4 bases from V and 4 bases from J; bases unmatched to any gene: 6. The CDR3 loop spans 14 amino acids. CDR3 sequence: CASSDRGGPYGYTF. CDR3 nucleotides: TGCGCCAGCAGCGACAGGGGTGGGCCCTATGGCTACACCTTC.

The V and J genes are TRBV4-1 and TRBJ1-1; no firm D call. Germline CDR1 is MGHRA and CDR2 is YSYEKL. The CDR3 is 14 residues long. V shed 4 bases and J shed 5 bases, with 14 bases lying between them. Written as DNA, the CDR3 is TGCGCCAGCAGCCCCCCCCGGGGTAGGACTGAAGCTTTCTTT. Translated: CASSPPRGRTEAFF.

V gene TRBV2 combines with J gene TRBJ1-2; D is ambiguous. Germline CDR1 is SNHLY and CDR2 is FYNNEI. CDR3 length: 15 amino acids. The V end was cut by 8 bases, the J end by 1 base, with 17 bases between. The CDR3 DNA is TGTGCCAGCGGCCCCGTGGGAGTGCTTAACTATGGCTACACCTTC. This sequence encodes CASGPVGVLNYGYTF.